A selection of T cell receptor beta chains follows, all from one sample in a study of blood T cells in healthy people across ages. TCRdb used MiXCR to reprocess the 5' RACE reads, holding one entry per CDR3 protein. Here the sample spans 550,000 to 600,000 distinct CDR3 sequences, under 55% being singletons. Material for sequencing was blood. The receptors derive from an elderly man in good health. Both conserved end residues are part of each CDR3. D genes are given only for firm matches. Not every row has a clone size; where given, it reads once, few, many or a size class.

NA	TRBV10-3	TRBJ2-5	TRBD1	CAISEGDSQETQYF	TGTGCCATCAGTGAGGGGGACAGCCAAGAGACCCAGTACTTC
NA	TRBV5-1	TRBJ2-1	TRBD1	CASSLGSQGAHNEQFF	TGCGCCAGCAGCTTGGGGTCACAGGGGGCTCACAATGAGCAGTTCTTC
NA	TRBV24-1	TRBJ2-3	TRBD1	CATRQGGTDTQYF	TGTGCCACCAGGCAGGGGGGCACAGATACGCAGTATTTT
few	TRBV3-1	TRBJ1-1	NA	CASSQFPTGFGEAFF	TGTGCCAGCAGCCAATTTCCGACTGGGTTCGGTGAAGCTTTCTTT
few	TRBV7-2	TRBJ1-2	TRBD1	CASTRDRGVDYTF	TGTGCCAGCACCAGGGACAGGGGGGTCGACTACACCTTC
NA	TRBV20-1	TRBJ2-7	TRBD2	CSASPLAGVVYEQYF	TGCAGTGCTAGCCCCTTAGCGGGAGTCGTTTACGAGCAGTACTTC
few	TRBV3-1	TRBJ1-6	TRBD1	CASGTEYNSPLHF	TGTGCCAGCGGGACAGAATATAATTCACCCCTCCACTTT
NA	TRBV10-3	TRBJ1-1	TRBD1	CANRDRVNTEAFF	TGTGCCAACCGAGACAGGGTGAACACTGAAGCTTTCTTT
NA	TRBV29-1	TRBJ2-1	TRBD2	CSDLTSGSFSYNEQFF	TGCAGCGACCTGACTAGCGGGTCCTTCTCCTACAATGAGCAGTTCTTC
few	TRBV29-1	TRBJ2-5	NA	CSVEGTPVQETQYF	TGCAGCGTTGAAGGGACACCCGTTCAAGAGACCCAGTACTTC
NA	TRBV7-2	TRBJ2-3	NA	CASSLAPGRQNTDTQYF	TGTGCCAGCAGCTTAGCACCGGGACGGCAAAACACAGATACGCAGTATTTT
NA	TRBV7-9	TRBJ2-3	TRBD2	CASSFTGGMGTDTQYF	TGTGCCAGCAGCTTTACGGGAGGTATGGGCACAGATACGCAGTATTTT
NA	TRBV28	TRBJ2-1	TRBD2	CASSPREASSYNEQFF	TGTGCCAGCAGTCCCCGGGAGGCTAGCTCCTACAATGAGCAGTTCTTC
NA	TRBV7-2	TRBJ2-1	NA	CASSPQGVGGEQFF	TGTGCCAGCAGCCCTCAGGGGGTTGGAGGGGAGCAGTTCTTC
once	TRBV3-1	TRBJ2-1	TRBD2	CASSRDYATGEQFF	TGTGCCAGCAGTCGGGACTACGCAACAGGTGAGCAGTTCTTC
few	TRBV29-1	TRBJ1-2	TRBD1	CSVEVTGGVYGYTF	TGCAGCGTTGAAGTGACAGGGGGCGTCTATGGCTACACCTTC
NA	TRBV7-2	TRBJ2-4	NA	CASRPDLAKNIQYF	TGTGCCAGCAGGCCAGATCTAGCCAAAAACATTCAGTACTTC
NA	TRBV7-9	TRBJ2-1	NA	CASSFTNEQFF	TGTGCCAGCAGCTTTACCAATGAGCAGTTCTTC
NA	TRBV29-1	TRBJ2-2	TRBD2	CSVVVSGGISTGELFF	TGCAGCGTTGTTGTCAGCGGGGGGATAAGCACCGGGGAGCTGTTTTTT
once	TRBV7-9	TRBJ1-4	NA	CASSLAGSELFF	TGTGCCAGCAGCTTAGCTGGGAGTGAACTGTTTTTT
NA	TRBV6-2/TRBV6-3	TRBJ2-3	NA	CASSYRSRDTQYF	TGTGCCAGCAGTTATCGGTCGAGAGATACGCAGTATTTT
NA	TRBV7-9	TRBJ1-4	NA	CASSPNLRTDGEILFF	TGTGCCAGCAGCCCGAATCTACGGACAGATGGTGAAATACTGTTTTTT
NA	TRBV12-3/TRBV12-4	TRBJ2-5	TRBD1	CASRRGQEQETQYF	TGTGCCAGCAGACGCGGACAGGAACAAGAGACCCAGTACTTC
many	TRBV6-6	TRBJ2-7	NA	CASSYSRAGSSYEQYF	TGTGCCAGCAGTTACTCGAGGGCAGGGAGCAGCTACGAGCAGTACTTC
NA	TRBV9	TRBJ2-3	NA	CASSVDRTDTQYF	TGTGCCAGCAGCGTAGATCGCACAGATACGCAGTATTTT
many	TRBV14	TRBJ1-2	NA	CASSQFRQNYGYTF	TGTGCCAGCAGCCAGTTTAGACAGAACTATGGCTACACCTTC
many	TRBV6-5	TRBJ1-1	NA	CASSYYGMNTEAFF	TGTGCCAGCAGTTATTACGGCATGAACACTGAAGCTTTCTTT
NA	TRBV3-1	TRBJ1-5	NA	CASSPSGGGQPQHF	TGTGCCAGCAGCCCCTCCGGGGGGGGTCAGCCCCAGCATTTT
few	TRBV7-2	TRBJ2-1	NA	CASSLGGPVEQFF	TGTGCCAGCAGCCTCGGGGGGCCAGTAGAGCAGTTCTTC
many	TRBV6-6	TRBJ2-3	TRBD1	CASRLQGESTDTQYF	TGTGCCAGCAGACTACAGGGGGAATCAACAGATACGCAGTATTTT
NA	TRBV28	TRBJ1-6	NA	CASRYLVNSPLHF	TGTGCCAGCAGATACTTGGTTAATTCACCCCTCCACTTT